The sequence of this TCR beta chain was determined in a study of T cell responses to AZD1222 COVID-19 vaccine. This clone was counted once. Its specificity is unknown. Study findings and constraints: Unmutated variant regions are reportedly the target of nearly half of TCRs that are spike-specific. It should be noted that donors were predominantly white British and more often female, and clonal diversity was possibly underestimated. The study found Spike-specific TCR breadth and depth rose after two AZD1222 doses. Among vaccine-associated CD4 TCRs, coverage spanned spike, with dominance at 160-218 and 743-854.

This CDR3 has 16 residues. V lost 1 base to trimming and J lost 3 bases; unmatched junction nucleotides: 6. CDR1 MDHEN and CDR2 SYDVKM come from the germline V gene. Generated by immunoSEQ multiplex PCR, the TCRdb table keeps only in-frame clones and is missing some. The table includes about 150,000 clones, 89% detected once. The sequencing used peripheral blood, collected on day 0 of AZD1222 vaccination. The chain has TRBV28 and TRBJ2-7, with 10 positions matching TRBD2. This receptor was obtained from an adult in good health. DNA for the CDR3: TGTGCCAGCAGTTTATTGGCTAGCGGGAGCCACTACGAGCAGTACTTC. Translating it yields CASSLLASGSHYEQYF.